The 8 T cell receptor beta chains below all came from one sample that was sequenced in a study of OX40 agonist ivuxolimab in advanced cancers. The assay was immunoSEQ multiplex PCR, and TCRdb's table has in-frame clones only and misses some. The data show some 45,000 clones, approximately 86% seen once. Material: CD4+ or CD8+ T cells sorted from blood, obtained in a trial of the OX40 agonist ivuxolimab. Every receptor here comes from an adult with an advanced solid tumor such as melanoma, head and neck, liver or kidney cancer.

The chain links TRBV7-2 to TRBJ2-1; TRBD2 is a possible D gene (5 bases). Per the germline V gene, CDR1 is SGHTA and CDR2 is FQGNSA. The CDR3 is made up of 14 amino acids. V was clipped by 1 base and J by 5 bases, with 9 bases between them. CDR3 sequence: CASSLGTGHNEQFF. CDR3 in DNA: TGTGCCAGCAGCTTAGGGACTGGTCACAATGAGCAGTTCTTC.

The chain uses TRBV2 and TRBJ1-1; D unresolved. V gave up 8 bases and J gave up 6 bases, with 10 bases separating them. CDR3 size: 11 residues. CDR1 is SNHLY, CDR2 FYNNEI, per germline. The CDR3 bases are TGTGCCAGCTGTTATGGGTCTGAAGCTTTCTTT. Translation gives CASCYGSEAFF.

The chain has TRBV5-1 and TRBJ1-1, with D possibly TRBD1 on 5 matching bases. The length of the CDR3 is 10 residues. Germline V gene sequence: CDR1 SGHRS, CDR2 YFSETQ. Trimming took off 9 bases at V and 8 bases at J, with 11 bases between the two ends. The CDR3 loop is CATETEEAFF. The CDR3 bases are TGCGCCACCGAGACAGAAGAAGCTTTCTTT.

This clone was picked up a small number of times. V is TRBV4-3 and J is TRBJ2-1, with 8 bases that match TRBD2. The length of the CDR3 is 18 residues. From germline, CDR1 is LGHNA and CDR2 YSLEER. The V and J ends lost 1 base and 0 bases, in that order; junction bases with no gene match: 8. CDR3 DNA sequence: TGCGCCAGCAGCCAAGCCGACATAGCGGGGAGCTCCTACAATGAGCAGTTCTTC. Translation gives CASSQADIAGSSYNEQFF.

This clone turned up a few times. The gene calls are TRBV4-1 and TRBJ1-1; 8 nucleotides match TRBD1. The V and J ends lost 4 bases and 6 bases, in that order; junction bases with no gene match: 4. The germline V gene encodes CDR1 MGHRA and CDR2 YSYEKL. The CDR3 totals 13 residues. Here the CDR3 reads CASSLRTGSEAFF. In DNA form, the CDR3 reads TGCGCCAGCAGCCTACGGACAGGGTCTGAAGCTTTCTTT.

The CDR3 DNA reads as TGTGCCAGCAGCTTAGGGAGTGTCGAGCAGTACGTC. It yields the protein CASSLGSVEQYV. This rearrangement joins TRBV7-9 to TRBJ2-7; D uncertain. This CDR3 comprises 12 residues. Germline CDR1 and CDR2: SEHNR and FQNEAQ (reference sequence). V was clipped by 1 base and J by 6 bases, with 7 bases between them.

This clone was seen just once. This chain uses TRBV6-5 with TRBJ2-7; the D gene is possibly TRBD2 (5 bases). The CDR3 sequence is 12 residues long. Per the germline V gene, CDR1 is MNHEY and CDR2 is SVGAGI. V was shortened by 6 bases and J by 5 bases, with 11 bases between the two germline ends. The CDR3 sequence is CASSPAGDEQYF. As DNA, the CDR3 is TGTGCCAGCAGCCCCGCCGGGGACGAGCAGTACTTC.

The chain's CDR3 is CASSSAWGPSGPSTDTQYF. CDR3 bases: TGTGCCAGCAGCTCCGCCTGGGGGCCTAGCGGACCTAGCACAGATACGCAGTATTTT. The V and J genes are TRBV28 and TRBJ2-3; possibly TRBD2 for D (7 bases). V was cut by 6 bases and J by 0 bases, with 25 bases left in between. CDR3 length equals 19 residues. Germline V gene data show CDR1 as MDHEN and CDR2 as SYDVKM.